This is a list of T cell receptor beta chains from one sample in a study of T cells in Graves' hyperthyroidism and ophthalmopathy. TCRdb itself ran the multiplex PCR reads through MiXCR, one entry per CDR3 protein. The repertoire consists of some 650,000 distinct CDR3 sequences, with about a sixth occurring once and the leading ten covering roughly 3.5%. The material sequenced was blood. These receptor sequences come from a middle-aged woman with Graves' ophthalmopathy. Each CDR3 is given with its conserved first and last residue. The order of the fields is V gene, D gene, J gene, clone size, CDR3 DNA, CDR3 protein. A D gene is named only where the DNA matches it firmly. Part of the rows lack a size; the others show once, few, many or a class for expanded clones.

TRBV7-9	-	TRBJ2-1	many	TGTGCCAGCAGCTCACGACAGGAGAATGAGCAGTTCTTC	CASSSRQENEQFF
TRBV5-1	TRBD1	TRBJ1-1	many	TGCGCCAGCAGCTTGACAGGGGGCATGAACACTGAAGCTTTCTTT	CASSLTGGMNTEAFF
TRBV2	-	TRBJ2-3	many	TGTGCCAGCAGTGGACAGTATACAGATACGCAGTATTTT	CASSGQYTDTQYF
TRBV5-1	-	TRBJ2-1	many	TGCGCCAGCAGCTTGATGACAAATTGGAATGAGCAGTTCTTC	CASSLMTNWNEQFF
TRBV20-1	-	TRBJ2-1	many	TGCAGTGCTAGAGTTCGGTTAGCGGCCTCCTACAATGAGCAGTTCTTC	CSARVRLAASYNEQFF
TRBV5-1	-	TRBJ2-5	few	TGCGCCAGCAGCTTGGGATCAGCTAGACAAGAGACCCAGTACTTC	CASSLGSARQETQYF
TRBV12-3/TRBV12-4	-	TRBJ2-5	many	TGTGCCAGCAGTTCTGACCAAAGTAGCGGAGCTGGGGAGACCCAGTACTTC	CASSSDQSSGAGETQYF
TRBV30	-	TRBJ1-6	-	TGTGCCTGGAGTGTACAAGGGAATAATTCACCCCTCCACTTT	CAWSVQGNNSPLHF
TRBV19	TRBD1	TRBJ2-5	-	TGTGCCAGTCGGGACGACAGGGGGCGAGCGACCCAGTACTTC	CASRDDRGRATQYF
TRBV11-2	TRBD2	TRBJ2-7	few	TGTGCCAGCAGCTCTAGCGGACTCTCCTACGAGCAGTACTTC	CASSSSGLSYEQYF
TRBV18	TRBD1	TRBJ1-2	many	TGTGCCAGCTCACAGCCGACAGGGGATGGCTACACCTTC	CASSQPTGDGYTF
TRBV10-3	-	TRBJ2-2	few	TGTGCCATCACGAGCGGAGCGAACACCGGGGAGCTGTTTTTT	CAITSGANTGELFF
TRBV6-1	TRBD2	TRBJ2-1	-	TGTGCCAGCAGCAATCGTAGCGGGGGTGCCTACAATGAGCAGTTCTTC	CASSNRSGGAYNEQFF
TRBV20-1	TRBD2	TRBJ2-1	many	TGCAGTGCTAGAGATGTTCGGCGGGAGGGCATTGAGCAGTTCTTC	CSARDVRREGIEQFF
TRBV6-2/TRBV6-3	-	TRBJ2-1	-	TGTGCCAGCAGCACCGTGGTCGAGCAGTTCTTC	CASSTVVEQFF
TRBV30	-	TRBJ1-2	many	TGTGCCTGGGCGGGACCTCCAAAGAACTATGGCTACACCTTC	CAWAGPPKNYGYTF
TRBV3-1	-	TRBJ1-5	many	TGTGCCAGCAGCCACTCCACGGACAATCAGCCCCAGCATTTT	CASSHSTDNQPQHF
TRBV11-1	TRBD1	TRBJ2-1	many	TGTGCCAGCAGCTCCAAGGACAGGGGCCGTAATGAGCAGTTCTTC	CASSSKDRGRNEQFF
TRBV20-1	-	TRBJ1-2	many	TGCAGTGCTTCAATACAGGAGGGCTATGGCTACACCTTC	CSASIQEGYGYTF
TRBV3-1	-	TRBJ2-5	many	TGTGCCAGCAGCCAAGTCGTGAACTTACAAGAGACCCAGTACTTC	CASSQVVNLQETQYF
TRBV2	-	TRBJ2-1	many	TGTGCCAGCAGCGGACCCTACTCGACGGCGTCGAGCTCCTACAATGAGCAGTTCTTC	CASSGPYSTASSSYNEQFF
TRBV18	-	TRBJ2-1	many	TGTGCCAGCTCACCACAGGCAGGAAGGGACAATGAGCAGTTCTTC	CASSPQAGRDNEQFF
TRBV5-4	TRBD1	TRBJ1-1	-	TGTGCCAGCAGTCAGGGGGAAAACCCTGAAGCTTTCTTT	CASSQGENPEAFF
TRBV28	-	TRBJ1-6	-	TGTGCCAGCAGTTTCGTGGCAACCTCACCCCTCCACTTT	CASSFVATSPLHF
TRBV10-3	-	TRBJ1-1	few	TGTGCCATCAGTGGGCCAGGGCCCACTGAAGCTTTCTTT	CAISGPGPTEAFF
TRBV6-1	-	TRBJ2-5	-	TGTGCAGTGGGGGACCGCGAAGAGACCCAGTACTTC	CAVGDREETQYF
TRBV27	TRBD1	TRBJ2-1	many	TGTGCCAGCAGTTTCTGGGGACAGGGATACAATGAGCAGTTCTTC	CASSFWGQGYNEQFF
TRBV20-1	-	TRBJ1-1	many	TGCAGTGCTAGAGCATCGGAACTCACTGAAGCTTTCTTT	CSARASELTEAFF
TRBV2	-	TRBJ2-6	few	TGTGCCAGCAGTGAAATCGCCTCTGGGGCCAACGTCCTGACTTTC	CASSEIASGANVLTF
TRBV20-1	TRBD2	TRBJ2-7	many	TGCAGTGCTAGAGATCTTCAGGCGGGACTAGCGGGGACCTACGAGCAGTACTTC	CSARDLQAGLAGTYEQYF
TRBV7-9	TRBD2	TRBJ2-3	many	TGTGCCAGCAGCACGACCGGGACTAGCGGGAGCACAGATACGCAGTATTTT	CASSTTGTSGSTDTQYF
TRBV3-1	-	TRBJ2-5	many	TGTGCCAGCAGCCAAGATGTGGTCCCGGAGACCCAGTACTTC	CASSQDVVPETQYF
TRBV5-1	-	TRBJ2-3	-	TGCGCCAGCAGCCGAAATACAATCACAGATACGCAGTATTTT	CASSRNTITDTQYF
TRBV6-1	TRBD1	TRBJ2-4	many	TGTGCCAGCAGTGAAGCCTTAGGACAGGGGGGAAACATTCAGTACTTC	CASSEALGQGGNIQYF
TRBV12-3/TRBV12-4	-	TRBJ2-2	many	TGTGCCAGCAGTCCAAACAGGGCCAGCACCGGGGAGCTGTTTTTT	CASSPNRASTGELFF
TRBV2	-	TRBJ2-7	many	TGTGCCAGCCTGGGCATTGGCTACTACGAGCAGTACTTC	CASLGIGYYEQYF
TRBV6-1	-	TRBJ2-7	many	TGTGCCAGCAGTGCGGTGAATGAGGGCAGACCCTACGAGCAGTACTTC	CASSAVNEGRPYEQYF
TRBV3-1	-	TRBJ2-1	many	TGTGCCAGCAGCCGACTTAACAATGAGCAGTTCTTC	CASSRLNNEQFF
TRBV6-1	TRBD1	TRBJ2-5	few	TGTGCCAGCAACAAACTGACAGGGGTTTCAGAGACCCAGTACTTC	CASNKLTGVSETQYF
TRBV12-3/TRBV12-4	-	TRBJ2-5	few	TGTGCCAGCAGTTCTACTAACCAAGAGACCCAGTACTTC	CASSSTNQETQYF
TRBV20-1	-	TRBJ2-1	-	TGCAGTGCCGTATACAATGAGCAGTTCTTC	CSAVYNEQFF
TRBV7-2	TRBD2	TRBJ2-5	many	TGTGCCAGCAGCCCAGATAGCGGGGGGTCCGGGACCCAGTACTTC	CASSPDSGGSGTQYF
TRBV3-1	TRBD2	TRBJ2-4	many	TGTGCCAGCAGCCCCATACAAGCGGGGGGGGGAAACATTCAGTACTTC	CASSPIQAGGGNIQYF
TRBV10-2	-	TRBJ1-3	few	TGCGCCAGCAGTGAGCCACAGTCCGGAAACACCATATATTTT	CASSEPQSGNTIYF
TRBV4-2	TRBD1	TRBJ1-5	few	TGTGCCAGCAGCCGAGGGGGCGTGGAGGGCAATCAGCCCCAGCATTTT	CASSRGGVEGNQPQHF